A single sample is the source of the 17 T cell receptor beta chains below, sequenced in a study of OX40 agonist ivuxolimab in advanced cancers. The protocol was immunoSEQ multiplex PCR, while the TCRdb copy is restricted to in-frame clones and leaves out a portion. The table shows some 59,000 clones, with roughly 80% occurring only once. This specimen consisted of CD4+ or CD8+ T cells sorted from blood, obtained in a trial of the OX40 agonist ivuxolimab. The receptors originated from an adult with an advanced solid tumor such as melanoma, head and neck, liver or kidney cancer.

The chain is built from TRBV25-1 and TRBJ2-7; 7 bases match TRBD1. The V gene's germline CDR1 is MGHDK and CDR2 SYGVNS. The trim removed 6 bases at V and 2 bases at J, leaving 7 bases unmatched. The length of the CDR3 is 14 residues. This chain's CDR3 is CASSRQGGPYEQYF. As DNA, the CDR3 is TGTGCCAGCAGCCGACAGGGTGGCCCCTACGAGCAGTACTTC.

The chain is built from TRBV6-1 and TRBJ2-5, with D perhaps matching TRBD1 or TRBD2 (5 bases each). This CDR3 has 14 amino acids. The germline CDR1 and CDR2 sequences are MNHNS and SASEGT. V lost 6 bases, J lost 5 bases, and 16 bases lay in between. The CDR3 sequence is CASSAGWGGETQYF. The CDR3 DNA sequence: TGTGCCAGCAGCGCCGGTTGGGGCGGGGAGACCCAGTACTTC.

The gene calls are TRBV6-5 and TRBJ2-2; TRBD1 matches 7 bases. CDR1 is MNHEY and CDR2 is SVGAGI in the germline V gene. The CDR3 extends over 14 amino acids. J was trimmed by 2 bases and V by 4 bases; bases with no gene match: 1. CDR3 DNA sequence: TGTGCCAGCAGTTGGGACAGAAACACCGGGGAGCTGTTTTTT. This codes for CASSWDRNTGELFF.

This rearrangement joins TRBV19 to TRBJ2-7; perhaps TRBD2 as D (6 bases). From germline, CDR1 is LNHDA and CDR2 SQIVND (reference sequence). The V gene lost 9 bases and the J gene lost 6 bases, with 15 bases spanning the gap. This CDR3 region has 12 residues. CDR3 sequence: CASGAPGGEQYF. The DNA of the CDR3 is TGTGCCAGCGGGGCCCCCGGGGGCGAGCAGTACTTC. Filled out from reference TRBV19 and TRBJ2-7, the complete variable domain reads DGGITQSPKYLFRKEGQNVTLSCEQNLNHDAMYWYRQDPGQGLRLIYYSQIVNDFQKGDIAEGYSVSREKKESFPLTVTSAQKNPTAFYLCASGAPGGEQYFGPGTRLTVT.

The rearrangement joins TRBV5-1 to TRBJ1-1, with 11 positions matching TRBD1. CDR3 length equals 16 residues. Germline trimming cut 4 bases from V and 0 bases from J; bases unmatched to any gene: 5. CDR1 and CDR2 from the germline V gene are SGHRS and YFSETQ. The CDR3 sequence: CASSPGQGALNTEAFF. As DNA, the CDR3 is TGCGCCAGCAGCCCAGGACAGGGGGCTCTGAACACTGAAGCTTTCTTT.

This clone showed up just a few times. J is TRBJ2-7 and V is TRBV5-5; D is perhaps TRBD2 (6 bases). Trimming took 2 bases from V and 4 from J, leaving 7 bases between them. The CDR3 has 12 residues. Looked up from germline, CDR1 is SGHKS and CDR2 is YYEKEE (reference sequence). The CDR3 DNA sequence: TGTGCCAGCAGCTTAGGAGGGTACGAGCAGTACTTC. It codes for CASSLGGYEQYF.

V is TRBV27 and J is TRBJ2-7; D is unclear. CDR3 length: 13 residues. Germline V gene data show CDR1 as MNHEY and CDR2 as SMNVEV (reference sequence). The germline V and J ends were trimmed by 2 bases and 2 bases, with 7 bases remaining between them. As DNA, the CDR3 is TGTGCCAGCAGTTTAAGAGTCACCTACGAGCAGTACTTC. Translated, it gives CASSLRVTYEQYF.

Here the CDR3 DNA reads TGCGCCAGCAGCTTGGGCACTAGCGGGATCCATGAGCAGTTCTTC. It specifies CASSLGTSGIHEQFF. This sequence joins TRBV5-1 and TRBJ2-1; 10 nucleotides agree with TRBD2. This CDR3 is 15 amino acids long. CDR1 and CDR2 (germline): SGHRS, YFSETQ. Trimming cost V 0 bases and J 8 bases; bases outside gene matches: 5.

Here the CDR3 DNA reads TGTGCCAGCAGCTTACGTAGCGGGGCGAACAATGAGCAGTTCTTC. Amino acid sequence: CASSLRSGANNEQFF. The chain is built from TRBV7-3 and TRBJ2-1; 8 nucleotides align to TRBD2. Looked up from germline, CDR1 is SGHTA and CDR2 is FQGTGA. The V gene end was trimmed by 2 bases and the J gene end by 5 bases; junction bases not matched to a gene: 5. The CDR3 has 15 amino acids.

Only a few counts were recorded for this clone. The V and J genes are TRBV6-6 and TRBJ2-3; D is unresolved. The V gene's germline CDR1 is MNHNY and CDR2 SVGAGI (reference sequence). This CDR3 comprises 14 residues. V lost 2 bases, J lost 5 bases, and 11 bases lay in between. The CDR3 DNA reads TGTGCCAGCAGTTACACGCCACGGGTAGATACGCAGTATTTT. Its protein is CASSYTPRVDTQYF.

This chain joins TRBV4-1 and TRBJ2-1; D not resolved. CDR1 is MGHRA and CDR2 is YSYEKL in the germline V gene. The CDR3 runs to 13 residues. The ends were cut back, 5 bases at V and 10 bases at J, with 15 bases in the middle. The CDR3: CASSSIPPREQFF. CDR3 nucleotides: TGCGCCAGCAGCTCCATTCCCCCCAGGGAGCAGTTCTTC.

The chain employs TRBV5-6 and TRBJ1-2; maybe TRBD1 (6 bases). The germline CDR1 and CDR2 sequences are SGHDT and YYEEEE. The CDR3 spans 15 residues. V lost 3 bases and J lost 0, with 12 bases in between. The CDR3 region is CASSSDRRANYGYTF. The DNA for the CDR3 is TGTGCCAGCAGCTCCGACAGGAGAGCTAACTATGGCTACACCTTC.

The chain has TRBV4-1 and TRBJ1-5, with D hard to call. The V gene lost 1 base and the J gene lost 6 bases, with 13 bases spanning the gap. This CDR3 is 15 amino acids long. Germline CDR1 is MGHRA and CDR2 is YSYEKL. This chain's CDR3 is CASSQGSMSGQPQHF. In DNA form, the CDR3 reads TGCGCCAGCAGCCAAGGGAGCATGTCGGGTCAGCCCCAGCATTTT.

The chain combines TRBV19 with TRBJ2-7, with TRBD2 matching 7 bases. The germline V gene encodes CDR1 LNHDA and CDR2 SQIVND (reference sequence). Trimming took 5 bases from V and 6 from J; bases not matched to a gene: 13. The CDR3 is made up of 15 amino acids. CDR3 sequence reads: CASSRGTTRFGEQYF. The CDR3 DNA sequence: TGTGCCAGTAGTCGCGGGACTACTAGGTTCGGCGAGCAGTACTTC.

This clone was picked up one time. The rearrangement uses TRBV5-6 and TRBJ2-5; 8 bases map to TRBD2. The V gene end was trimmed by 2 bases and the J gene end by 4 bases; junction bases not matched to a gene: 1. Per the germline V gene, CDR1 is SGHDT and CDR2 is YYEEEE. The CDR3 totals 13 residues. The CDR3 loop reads CASSFAGGETQYF. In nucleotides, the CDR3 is TGTGCCAGCAGCTTTGCGGGGGGAGAGACCCAGTACTTC. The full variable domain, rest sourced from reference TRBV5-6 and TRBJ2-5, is DAGVTQSPTHLIKTRGQQVTLRCSPKSGHDTVSWYQQALGQGPQFIFQYYEEEERQRGNFPDRFSGHQFPNYSSELNVNALLLGDSALYLCASSFAGGETQYFGPGTRLLVL.

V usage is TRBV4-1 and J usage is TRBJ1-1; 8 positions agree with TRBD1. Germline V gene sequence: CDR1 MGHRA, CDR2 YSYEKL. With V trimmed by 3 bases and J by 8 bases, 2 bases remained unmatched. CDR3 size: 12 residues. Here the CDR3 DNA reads TGCGCCAGCAGCCACAGACAGGGGGAAGCTTTCTTT. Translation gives CASSHRQGEAFF.

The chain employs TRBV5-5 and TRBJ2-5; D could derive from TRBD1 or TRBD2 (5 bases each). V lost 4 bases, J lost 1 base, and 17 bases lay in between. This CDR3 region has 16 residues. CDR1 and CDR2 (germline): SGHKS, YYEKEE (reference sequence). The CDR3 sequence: CASSPRGQAGQETQYF. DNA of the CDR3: TGTGCCAGCAGCCCGAGGGGTCAGGCGGGCCAAGAGACCCAGTACTTC.